The following is a T cell receptor (beta chain) sequence with its context. Its antigen is unknown. The data were obtained in a study of PD-1 blockade in classical Hodgkin lymphoma. Brentuximab vedotin exposure varied, and every patient relapsed after autologous stem cell transplantation. Regarding the study as a whole: CD4+ TCR diversity, unlike CD8+, rose significantly by C4D1. Newly diagnosed patients had diversity similar to the baseline diversity of complete responders. Reported findings placed baseline TCR diversity lower in newly diagnosed patients (compared with healthy donors).

Assay used: immunoSEQ multiplex PCR; TCRdb lists only in-frame clones, some missing. The table records 6,000 to 6,500 clones, around 84% of them present only once. Germline trimming cut 8 bases from V and 5 bases from J; bases unmatched to any gene: 11. Germline V lookup: CDR1 WSHSY, CDR2 SAAADI. The CDR3 spans 14 residues. The sample consisted of peripheral blood mononuclear cells (PBMCs), taken before the second cycle of nivolumab. The V gene is TRBV10-2, the J gene TRBJ1-2; 7 bases line up with TRBD1. This TCR derives from a human donor with classical Hodgkin lymphoma. CDR3 coding DNA: TGCGCCAGCCTCTCATCGGGACAGAAATATGGCTACACCTTC. Amino acid sequence: CASLSSGQKYGYTF.